These 18 T cell receptor beta chains share one sample of origin, sequenced in a study of control samples from healthy donors and cancer patients. Measured with immunoSEQ multiplex PCR; TCRdb has only the in-frame clones, and not every one. The repertoire holds 65,000 to 80,000 clones, with about 90% as singletons. Source material: PBMCs. The receptors were sampled from a woman between 55 and 75 years old with head and neck cancer.

J is TRBJ2-6 and V is TRBV18; 8 bases line up with TRBD1. With 6 bases clipped from V and 8 bases from J, the junction kept 9 bases outside the gene matches. The CDR3 totals 15 residues. Germline CDR1 reads KGHSH; CDR2 reads LQKENI. The chain's CDR3 is CASSPGTGGTNVLTF. CDR3 in DNA: TGTGCCAGCTCGCCCGGGACAGGCGGTACCAACGTCCTGACTTTC.

The chain couples TRBV2 to TRBJ2-5; D not resolved. CDR3 size: 13 residues. Germline lookup yields CDR1 SNHLY and CDR2 FYNNEI. V lost 3 bases and J lost 4, with 9 bases in between. The CDR3 region is CASSEETVETQYF. The CDR3 DNA follows: TGTGCCAGCAGTGAGGAGACCGTAGAGACCCAGTACTTC.

This chain links TRBV25-1 with TRBJ1-4; D gene uncertain. Germline CDR1 reads MGHDK; CDR2 reads SYGVNS. This CDR3 is built from 13 residues. V lost 4 bases and J lost 8, with 11 bases in between. The CDR3 DNA reads as TGTGCCAGCAGTGGGAACGATAGGGAAAAACTGTTTTTT. Its protein product is CASSGNDREKLFF.

The V call is TRBV27, the J call TRBJ2-7; 8 nucleotides line up with TRBD1. The CDR3 is 14 amino acids. J was trimmed by 3 bases and V by 6 bases; bases with no gene match: 7. Germline lookup yields CDR1 MNHEY and CDR2 SMNVEV (reference sequence). The CDR3: CASRPGQEIYEQYF. The CDR3 nucleotides read TGTGCCAGCAGGCCGGGACAGGAGATCTACGAGCAGTACTTC.

This chain joins TRBV27 and TRBJ1-2; TRBD1 agrees at 7 bases. The germline gives CDR1 MNHEY, CDR2 SMNVEV (reference sequence). Losses at the gene ends were 6 bases for V and 0 bases for J; bases not matched to a gene: 4. This CDR3 spans 14 amino acids. The CDR3 DNA reads as TGTGCCAGCAGGAGAACAGGGGCTAACTATGGCTACACCTTC. This translates into CASRRTGANYGYTF.

V gene TRBV10-2 combines with J gene TRBJ2-2, with TRBD2 as a possible D gene (5 bases). The germline V gene has CDR1 WSHSY and CDR2 SAAADI. The V and J ends lost 4 bases and 6 bases respectively, with 21 bases between them. The CDR3 is 17 amino acids. Here the CDR3 reads CASSVWWESITAGELFF. CDR3 nucleotide sequence: TGCGCCAGCAGTGTCTGGTGGGAGAGTATAACAGCCGGGGAGCTGTTTTTT.

Here the CDR3 reads CAGAAVPPSSYNEQFF. Written as DNA, the CDR3 is TGTGCGGGGGCGGCGGTTCCCCCTAGCTCCTACAATGAGCAGTTCTTC. J is TRBJ2-1 and V is TRBV7-8; tentatively, D is TRBD1 (6 bases). This CDR3 comprises 16 residues. Germline-derived CDR1 and CDR2 are SGHVS and FQNEAQ.

The chain couples TRBV11-2 to TRBJ1-1; D gene unclear. V lost 2 bases to trimming and J lost 4 bases, with 8 bases between them. The CDR3 sequence is 13 residues long. The germline CDR1 and CDR2 sequences are SGHAT and FQNNGV. The CDR3 region has the DNA TGTGCCAGCAGCTTAAACAGAGGCACTGAAGCTTTCTTT. This encodes CASSLNRGTEAFF.

On this clone: One junction end does not reproduce the germline sequence, and a read error may be involved. This chain connects TRBV27 to TRBJ1-5; TRBD1 might be the D (5 bases). The CDR3 loop spans 15 amino acids. The V gene's germline CDR1 is MNHEY and CDR2 SMNVEV (reference sequence). CDR3 loop: CARSGGGRRSQPQHF. CDR3 bases: TGTGCCCGCAGTGGGGGGGGGAGGAGGAGTCAGCCCCAGCATTTT.

V and J are TRBV6-5 and TRBJ1-1; D not resolved. V gave up 6 bases and J gave up 4 bases, with 15 bases separating them. CDR3 length equals 14 residues. The V gene's germline CDR1 is MNHEY and CDR2 SVGAGI. CDR3 loop: CASSRGAEGTEAFF. The CDR3 nucleotides read TGTGCCAGCAGCCGAGGCGCGGAGGGCACTGAAGCTTTCTTT.

CDR3 in amino acids: CASSLYEGWVAKNIQYF. The CDR3 bases are TGTGCCAGCAGCCTTTACGAGGGCTGGGTGGCCAAAAACATTCAGTACTTC. The rearrangement uses TRBV5-4 and TRBJ2-4, with D perhaps matching TRBD2 (5 bases). Germline V lookup: CDR1 SGHNT, CDR2 YYREEE (reference sequence). This CDR3 has 17 residues. V lost 4 bases and J 1 base, leaving 18 bases between the germline ends.

The rearrangement uses TRBV10-2 and TRBJ2-5; TRBD1 agrees at 8 bases. The CDR3 consists of 13 residues. The V gene's germline CDR1 is WSHSY and CDR2 SAAADI. The trim removed 7 bases at V and 7 bases at J, leaving 8 bases unmatched. The CDR3 DNA sequence: TGCGCCAGCACCGCCACAGGGGGTGGGACCCAGTACTTC. This gives the protein CASTATGGGTQYF.

This chain links TRBV18 with TRBJ2-3; D call uncertain. CDR3 length: 17 residues. Germline-derived CDR1 and CDR2 are KGHSH and LQKENI. V dropped 3 bases and J dropped 3 bases, with 19 bases sitting between them. Written as DNA, the CDR3 is TGTGCCAGCTCACCGACCGCCGTCGGGCAGGCGACAGATACGCAGTATTTT. Translating gives CASSPTAVGQATDTQYF. Complete variable domain (other parts from reference TRBV18 and TRBJ2-3): NAGVMQNPRHLVRRRGQEARLRCSPMKGHSHVYWYRQLPEEGLKFMVYLQKENIIDESGMPKERFSAEFPKEGPSILRIQQVVRGDSAAYFCASSPTAVGQATDTQYFGPGTRLTVL.

The chain links TRBV7-6 to TRBJ2-1, with D unclear. Trimming removed 1 base at V and 15 bases at J, with 10 bases between. The CDR3 extends over 11 amino acids. Germline assignment: CDR1 SGHVS and CDR2 FNYEAQ. CDR3 sequence: CASSLVGPPFF. CDR3 nucleotides: TGTGCCAGCAGCTTAGTTGGACCCCCGTTCTTC.

This rearrangement joins TRBV24-1 to TRBJ2-5; D gene ambiguous. This CDR3 has 15 residues. The germline V and J ends were trimmed by 0 bases and 0 bases, with 7 bases remaining between them. In germline, CDR1 is KGHDR, CDR2 SFDVKD. The CDR3 DNA reads as TGTGCCACCAGTGATTTGGTTGGGTACCAAGAGACCCAGTACTTC. Its protein is CATSDLVGYQETQYF.

V is TRBV3-1 (or the pseudogene TRBV3-2) and J is TRBJ2-6; TRBD2 matches at 12 bases. Losses at the gene ends were 1 base for V and 1 base for J; bases not matched to a gene: 11. The germline CDR1 and CDR2 sequences are LGHDT and YNNKEL (reference sequence). This CDR3 contains 21 residues. CDR3 sequence (DNA): TGTGCCAGCAGCCAAGCCTCGGGGACTAGCGGGTTCTGGTCTGGGGCCAACGTCCTGACTTTC. It encodes CASSQASGTSGFWSGANVLTF.

The chain is built from TRBV6-5 and TRBJ2-1; 8 nucleotides line up with TRBD2. CDR3 length: 15 amino acids. J was trimmed by 4 bases and V by 7 bases; bases with no gene match: 9. CDR1 MNHEY and CDR2 SVGAGI come from the germline V gene. The CDR3 sequence is CASIGTSGSYNEQFF. DNA of the CDR3: TGTGCCAGCATCGGAACTAGCGGATCGTACAATGAGCAGTTCTTC.

The rearrangement joins TRBV6-2 or TRBV6-3 to TRBJ2-7; 7 positions match TRBD1. The germline V gene encodes CDR1 MNHEY and CDR2 SVGEGT. The J segment lost 3 bases and the V segment lost 5 bases, leaving 10 bases of the junction unmatched. The CDR3 extends over 15 amino acids. DNA for the CDR3: TGTGCCAGCAGTCACCGCAGGGGGATTTTCTACGAGCAGTACTTC. Translated: CASSHRRGIFYEQYF.